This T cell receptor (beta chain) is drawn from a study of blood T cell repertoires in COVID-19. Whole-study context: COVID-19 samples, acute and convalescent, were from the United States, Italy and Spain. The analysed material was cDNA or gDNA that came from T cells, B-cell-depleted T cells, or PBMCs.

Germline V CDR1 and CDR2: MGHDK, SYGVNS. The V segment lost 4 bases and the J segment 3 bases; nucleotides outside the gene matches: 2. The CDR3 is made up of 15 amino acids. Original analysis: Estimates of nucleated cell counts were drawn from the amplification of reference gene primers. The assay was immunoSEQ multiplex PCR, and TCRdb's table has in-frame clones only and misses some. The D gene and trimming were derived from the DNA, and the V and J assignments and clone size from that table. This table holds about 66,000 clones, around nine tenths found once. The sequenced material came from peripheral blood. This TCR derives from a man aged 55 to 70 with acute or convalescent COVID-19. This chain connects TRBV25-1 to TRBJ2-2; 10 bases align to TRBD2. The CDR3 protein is CASSVSGGYTGELFF. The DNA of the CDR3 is TGTGCCAGCAGTGTTAGCGGGGGGTACACCGGGGAGCTGTTTTTT.